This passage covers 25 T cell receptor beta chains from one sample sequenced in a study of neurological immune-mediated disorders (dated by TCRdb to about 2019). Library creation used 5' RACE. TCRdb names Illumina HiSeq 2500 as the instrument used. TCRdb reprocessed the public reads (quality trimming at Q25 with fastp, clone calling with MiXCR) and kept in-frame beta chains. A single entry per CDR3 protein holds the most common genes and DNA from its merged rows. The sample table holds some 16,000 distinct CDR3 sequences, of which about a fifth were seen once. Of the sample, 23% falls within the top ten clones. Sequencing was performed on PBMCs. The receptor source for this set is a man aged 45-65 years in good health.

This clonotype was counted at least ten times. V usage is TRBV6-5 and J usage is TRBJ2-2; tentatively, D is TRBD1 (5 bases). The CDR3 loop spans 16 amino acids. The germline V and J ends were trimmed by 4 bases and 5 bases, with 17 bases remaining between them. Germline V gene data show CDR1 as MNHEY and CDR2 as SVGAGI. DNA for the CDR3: TGTGCCAGCAGTTCTATCGACAGACTCGATACCGGGGAGCTGTTTTTT. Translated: CASSSIDRLDTGELFF.

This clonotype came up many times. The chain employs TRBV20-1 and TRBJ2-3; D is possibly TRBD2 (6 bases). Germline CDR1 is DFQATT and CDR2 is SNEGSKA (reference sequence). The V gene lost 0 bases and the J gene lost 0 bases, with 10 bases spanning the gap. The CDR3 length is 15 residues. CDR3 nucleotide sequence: TGCAGTGCTAGAGAGCGGGGTACTAGCACAGATACGCAGTATTTT. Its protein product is CSARERGTSTDTQYF.

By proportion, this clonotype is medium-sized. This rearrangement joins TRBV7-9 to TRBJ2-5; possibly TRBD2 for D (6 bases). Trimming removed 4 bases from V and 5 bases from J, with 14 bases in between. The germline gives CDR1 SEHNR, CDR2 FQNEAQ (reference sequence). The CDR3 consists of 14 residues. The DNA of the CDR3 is TGTGCCAGCAGCTCGGAGACTAGATGGGAGACCCAGTACTTC. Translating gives CASSSETRWETQYF.

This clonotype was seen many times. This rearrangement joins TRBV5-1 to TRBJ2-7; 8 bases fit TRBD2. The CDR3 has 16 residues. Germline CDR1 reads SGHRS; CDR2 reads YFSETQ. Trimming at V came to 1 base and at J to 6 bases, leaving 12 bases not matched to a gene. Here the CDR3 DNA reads TGCGCCAGCAGCTTGCATAGCGGGACCTTAAGCGGCGAGCAGTACTTC. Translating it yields CASSLHSGTLSGEQYF.

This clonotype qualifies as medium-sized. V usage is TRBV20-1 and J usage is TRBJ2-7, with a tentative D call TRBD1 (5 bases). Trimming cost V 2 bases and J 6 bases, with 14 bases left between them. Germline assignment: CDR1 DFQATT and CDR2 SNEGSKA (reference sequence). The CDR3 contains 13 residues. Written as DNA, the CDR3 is TGCAGTGCTAGAAGGGGATTGCAGCCCGAGCAGTACTTC. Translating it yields CSARRGLQPEQYF.

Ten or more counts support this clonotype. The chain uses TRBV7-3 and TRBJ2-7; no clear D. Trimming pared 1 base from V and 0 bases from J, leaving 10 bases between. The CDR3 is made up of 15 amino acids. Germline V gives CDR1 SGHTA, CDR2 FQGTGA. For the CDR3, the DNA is TGTGCCAGCAGCTTAAAAACTGAATCCTCCTACGAGCAGTACTTC. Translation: CASSLKTESSYEQYF. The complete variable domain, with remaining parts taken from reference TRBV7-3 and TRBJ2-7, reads GAGVSQTPSNKVTEKGKYVELRCDPISGHTALYWYRQSLGQGPEFLIYFQGTGAADDSGLPNDRFFAVRPEGSVSTLKIQRTERGDSAVYLCASSLKTESSYEQYFGPGTRLTVT.

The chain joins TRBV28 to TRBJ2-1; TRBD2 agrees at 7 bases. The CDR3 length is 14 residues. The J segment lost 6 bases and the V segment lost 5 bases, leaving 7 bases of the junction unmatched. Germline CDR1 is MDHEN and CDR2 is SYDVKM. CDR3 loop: CASSRSGTGNEQFF. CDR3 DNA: TGTGCCAGCAGTCGGAGCGGGACTGGCAATGAGCAGTTCTTC.

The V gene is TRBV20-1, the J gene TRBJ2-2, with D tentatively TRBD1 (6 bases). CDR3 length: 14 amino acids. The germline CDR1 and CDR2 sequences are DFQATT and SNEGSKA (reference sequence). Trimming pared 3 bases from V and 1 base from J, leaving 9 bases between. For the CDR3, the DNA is TGCAGTGCTAGTAGACAGGTGAACACCGGGGAGCTGTTTTTT. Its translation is CSASRQVNTGELFF.

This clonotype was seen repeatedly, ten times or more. The DNA of the CDR3 is TGCAGTGCTAACATCCGCGGGAGAAACTACGAGCAGTACTTC. Protein sequence: CSANIRGRNYEQYF. The rearrangement uses TRBV20-1 and TRBJ2-7; 7 positions match TRBD2. Losses at the gene ends were 4 bases for V and 3 bases for J; bases not matched to a gene: 9. This CDR3 is 14 amino acids long. Germline V lookup: CDR1 DFQATT, CDR2 SNEGSKA (reference sequence).

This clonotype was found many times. The CDR3 reads CSAKGEIPGDVETQYF. The DNA of the CDR3 is TGCAGTGCTAAAGGGGAAATACCAGGGGACGTAGAGACCCAGTACTTC. This chain links TRBV20-1 with TRBJ2-5; D is possibly TRBD1 (6 bases). Trimming stripped 4 bases from V and 4 bases from J, with 22 bases between. The V gene's germline CDR1 is DFQATT and CDR2 SNEGSKA (reference sequence). CDR3 length equals 16 residues.

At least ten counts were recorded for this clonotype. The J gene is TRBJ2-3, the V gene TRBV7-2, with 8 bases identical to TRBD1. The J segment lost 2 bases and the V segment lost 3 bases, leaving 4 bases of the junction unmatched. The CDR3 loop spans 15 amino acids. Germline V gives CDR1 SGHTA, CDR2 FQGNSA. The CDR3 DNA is TGTGCCAGCAGCTTTGGGACAGGAAACACAGATACGCAGTATTTT. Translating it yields CASSFGTGNTDTQYF.

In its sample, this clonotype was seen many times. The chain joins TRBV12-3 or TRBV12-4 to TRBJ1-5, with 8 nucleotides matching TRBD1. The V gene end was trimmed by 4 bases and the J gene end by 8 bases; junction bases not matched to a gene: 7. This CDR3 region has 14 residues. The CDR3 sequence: CASSSTGDIKPQHF. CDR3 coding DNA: TGTGCCAGCAGTTCGACAGGGGATATTAAGCCCCAGCATTTT.

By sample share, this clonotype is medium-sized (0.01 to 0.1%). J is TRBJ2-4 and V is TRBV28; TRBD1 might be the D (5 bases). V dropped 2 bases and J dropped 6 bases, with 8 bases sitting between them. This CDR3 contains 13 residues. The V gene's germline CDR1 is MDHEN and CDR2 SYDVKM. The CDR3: CASSLLQGNIQYF. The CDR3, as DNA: TGTGCCAGCAGTTTACTTCAGGGAAACATTCAGTACTTC.

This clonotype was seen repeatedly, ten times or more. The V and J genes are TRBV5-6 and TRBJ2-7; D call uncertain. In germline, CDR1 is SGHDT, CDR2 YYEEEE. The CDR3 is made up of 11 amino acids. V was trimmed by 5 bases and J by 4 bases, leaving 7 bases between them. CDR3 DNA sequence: TGTGCCAGCAGTATTCGTTACGAGCAGTACTTC. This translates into CASSIRYEQYF.

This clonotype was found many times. The CDR3 region is CSARSPGSLNYGYTF. The CDR3 region has the DNA TGCAGTGCTAGAAGCCCGGGCAGCCTTAACTATGGCTACACCTTC. This chain joins TRBV20-1 and TRBJ1-2; D is uncertain. The germline CDR1 and CDR2 sequences are DFQATT and SNEGSKA (reference sequence). The CDR3 runs to 15 residues. Trimming stripped 2 bases from V and 1 base from J, with 14 bases between.

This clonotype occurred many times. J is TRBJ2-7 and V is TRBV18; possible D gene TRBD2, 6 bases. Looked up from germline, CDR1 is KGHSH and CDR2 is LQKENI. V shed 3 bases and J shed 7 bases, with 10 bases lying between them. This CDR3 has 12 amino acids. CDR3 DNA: TGTGCCAGCTCACCCCGCGGAGGGGAGCAGTACTTC. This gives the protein CASSPRGGEQYF.

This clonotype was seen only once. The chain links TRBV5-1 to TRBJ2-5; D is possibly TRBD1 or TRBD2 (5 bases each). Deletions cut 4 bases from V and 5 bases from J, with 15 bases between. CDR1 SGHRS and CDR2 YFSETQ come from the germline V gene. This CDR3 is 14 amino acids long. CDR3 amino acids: CASSIGTPRETQYF. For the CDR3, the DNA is TGCGCCAGCAGCATCGGGACGCCGAGGGAGACCCAGTACTTC.

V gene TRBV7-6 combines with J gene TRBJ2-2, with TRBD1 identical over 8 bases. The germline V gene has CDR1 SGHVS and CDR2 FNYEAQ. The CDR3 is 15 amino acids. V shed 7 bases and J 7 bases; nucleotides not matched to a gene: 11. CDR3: CASIRGQGGIGELFF. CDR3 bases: TGTGCCAGCATTCGAGGACAGGGTGGGATCGGGGAGCTGTTTTTT.

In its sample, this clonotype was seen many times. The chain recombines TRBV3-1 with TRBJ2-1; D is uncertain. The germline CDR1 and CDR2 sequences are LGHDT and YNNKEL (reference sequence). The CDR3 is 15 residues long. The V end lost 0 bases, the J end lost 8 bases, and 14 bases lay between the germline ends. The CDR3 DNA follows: TGTGCCAGCAGCCAAGAGGTCTACCCTGGGGATGAGCAGTTCTTC. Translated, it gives CASSQEVYPGDEQFF.

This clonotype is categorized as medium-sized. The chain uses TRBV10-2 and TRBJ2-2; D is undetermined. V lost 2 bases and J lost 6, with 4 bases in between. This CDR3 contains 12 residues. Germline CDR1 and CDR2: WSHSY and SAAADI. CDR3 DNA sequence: TGCGCCAGCAGTGAGAAGGCCGGGGAGCTGTTTTTT. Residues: CASSEKAGELFF.

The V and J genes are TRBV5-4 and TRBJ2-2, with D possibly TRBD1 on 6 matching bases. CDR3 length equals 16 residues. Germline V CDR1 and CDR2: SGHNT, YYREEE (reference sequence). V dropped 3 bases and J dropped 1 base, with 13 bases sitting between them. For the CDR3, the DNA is TGTGCCAGCAGCTCAAAACCGGGACAGAACACCGGGGAGCTGTTTTTT. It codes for CASSSKPGQNTGELFF.

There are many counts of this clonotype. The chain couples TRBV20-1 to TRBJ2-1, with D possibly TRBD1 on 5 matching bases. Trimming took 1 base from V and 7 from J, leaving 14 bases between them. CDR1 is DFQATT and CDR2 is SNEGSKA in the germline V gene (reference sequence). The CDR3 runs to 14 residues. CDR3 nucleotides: TGCAGTGCTAGAGTCCCAGGGTCAGGGAATGAGCAGTTCTTC. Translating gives CSARVPGSGNEQFF.

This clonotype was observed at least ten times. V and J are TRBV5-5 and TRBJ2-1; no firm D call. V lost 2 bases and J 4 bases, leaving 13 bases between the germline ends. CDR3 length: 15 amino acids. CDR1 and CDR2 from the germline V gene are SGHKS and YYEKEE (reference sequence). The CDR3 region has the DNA TGTGCCAGCAGCTTAAGCCTTGGAGCGTACAATGAGCAGTTCTTC. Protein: CASSLSLGAYNEQFF.

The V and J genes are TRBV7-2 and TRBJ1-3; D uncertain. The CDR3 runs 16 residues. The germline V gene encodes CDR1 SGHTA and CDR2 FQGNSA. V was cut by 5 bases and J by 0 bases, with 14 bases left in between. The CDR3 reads CASSPSLGSSGNTIYF. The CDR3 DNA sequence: TGTGCCAGCAGCCCTAGCCTGGGAAGCTCTGGAAACACCATATATTTT.

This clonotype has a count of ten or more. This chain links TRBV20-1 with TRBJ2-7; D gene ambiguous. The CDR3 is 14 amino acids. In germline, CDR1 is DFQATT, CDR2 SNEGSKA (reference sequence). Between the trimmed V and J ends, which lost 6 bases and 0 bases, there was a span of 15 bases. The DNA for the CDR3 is TGCAGTGCCCAGCCAGATTCAAACTCCTACGAGCAGTACTTC. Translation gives CSAQPDSNSYEQYF.